Here is one TCR beta chain with its context. Trimming took off 5 bases at V and 2 bases at J, with 23 bases between the two ends. This CDR3 spans 18 amino acids. Germline V CDR1 and CDR2: SGHVS, FQNEAQ. This entry is derived from a study of blood T cell repertoires in COVID-19. In the study overall: COVID-19 samples from acute and convalescent phases originated in the United States, Italy and Spain. From T cells, B-cell-depleted T cells, or PBMCs came the material, which was cDNA or gDNA.

Original processing methods: It was from reference gene primer amplification that nucleated cell counts were estimated. Profiled with immunoSEQ multiplex PCR; TCRdb holds only in-frame clones, not every one. V, J and clone size are taken as reported in that table, and D and trimming were inferred from the DNA itself. The profile shows under 150,000 clones, over 75% of them singletons. The receptor's source is a human donor with active COVID-19. The donor label of this sample is uncertain. The gene calls are TRBV7-8 and TRBJ2-3, with D maybe TRBD2 (5 bases). The specimen sequenced was peripheral blood. The CDR3 reads CASSLTLIGGFDTDTQYF. The CDR3 bases are TGTGCCAGCAGCCTTACGTTAATAGGAGGTTTTGACACAGATACGCAGTATTTT. The whole variable domain, filled in from reference TRBV7-8 and TRBJ2-3, reads GAGVSQSPRYKVAKRGQDVALRCDPISGHVSLFWYQQALGQGPEFLTYFQNEAQLDKSGLPSDRFFAERPEGSVSTLKIQRTQQEDSAVYLCASSLTLIGGFDTDTQYFGPGTRLTVL.